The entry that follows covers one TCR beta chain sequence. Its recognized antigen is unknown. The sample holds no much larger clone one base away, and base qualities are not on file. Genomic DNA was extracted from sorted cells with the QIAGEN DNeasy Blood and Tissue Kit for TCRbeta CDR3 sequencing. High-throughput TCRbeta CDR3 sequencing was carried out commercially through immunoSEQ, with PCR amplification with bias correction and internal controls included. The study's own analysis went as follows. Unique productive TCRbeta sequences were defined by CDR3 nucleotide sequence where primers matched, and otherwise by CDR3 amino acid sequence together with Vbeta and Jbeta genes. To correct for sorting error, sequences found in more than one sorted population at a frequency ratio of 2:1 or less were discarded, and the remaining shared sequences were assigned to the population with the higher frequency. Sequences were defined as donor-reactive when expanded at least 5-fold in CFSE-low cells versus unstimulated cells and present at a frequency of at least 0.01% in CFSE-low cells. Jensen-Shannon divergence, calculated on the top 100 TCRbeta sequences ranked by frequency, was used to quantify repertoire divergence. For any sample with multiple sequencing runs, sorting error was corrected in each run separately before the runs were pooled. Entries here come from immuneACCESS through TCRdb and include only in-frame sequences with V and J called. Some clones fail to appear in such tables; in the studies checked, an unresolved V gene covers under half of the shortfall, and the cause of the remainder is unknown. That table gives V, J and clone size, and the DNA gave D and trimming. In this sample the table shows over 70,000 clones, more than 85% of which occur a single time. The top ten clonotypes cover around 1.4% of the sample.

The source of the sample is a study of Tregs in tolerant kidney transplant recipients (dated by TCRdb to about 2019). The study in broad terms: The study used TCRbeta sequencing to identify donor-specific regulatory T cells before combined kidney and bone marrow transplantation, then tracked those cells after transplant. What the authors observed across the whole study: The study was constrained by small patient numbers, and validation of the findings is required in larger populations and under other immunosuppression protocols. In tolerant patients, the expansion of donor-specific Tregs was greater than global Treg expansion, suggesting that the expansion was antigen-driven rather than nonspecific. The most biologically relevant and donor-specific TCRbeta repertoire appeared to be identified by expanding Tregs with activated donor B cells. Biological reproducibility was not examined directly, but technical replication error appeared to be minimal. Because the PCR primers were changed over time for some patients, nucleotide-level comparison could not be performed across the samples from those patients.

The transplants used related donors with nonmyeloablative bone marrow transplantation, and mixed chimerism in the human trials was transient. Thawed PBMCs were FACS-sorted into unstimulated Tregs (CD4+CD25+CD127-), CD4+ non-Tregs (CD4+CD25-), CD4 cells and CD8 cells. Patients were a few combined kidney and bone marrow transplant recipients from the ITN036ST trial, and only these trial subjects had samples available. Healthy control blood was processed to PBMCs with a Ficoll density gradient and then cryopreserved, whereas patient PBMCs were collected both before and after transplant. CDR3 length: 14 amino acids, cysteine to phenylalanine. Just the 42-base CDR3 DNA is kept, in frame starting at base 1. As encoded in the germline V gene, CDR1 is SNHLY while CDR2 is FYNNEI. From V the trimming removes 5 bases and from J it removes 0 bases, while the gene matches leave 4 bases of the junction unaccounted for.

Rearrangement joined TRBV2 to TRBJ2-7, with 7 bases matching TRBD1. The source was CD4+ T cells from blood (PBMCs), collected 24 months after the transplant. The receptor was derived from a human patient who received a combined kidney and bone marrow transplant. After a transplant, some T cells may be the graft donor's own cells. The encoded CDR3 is CASSYQGVSYEQYF. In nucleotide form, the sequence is TGTGCCAGCAGTTATCAGGGGGTCTCCTACGAGCAGTACTTC.